This TCR beta chain emerged from a study of blood T cell repertoires in COVID-19. V lost 0 bases, J lost 10 bases, and 3 bases stayed unmatched. CDR1 MNHEY and CDR2 SVGAGI come from the germline V gene. The CDR3 extends over 14 amino acids. Authors' processing steps: Estimated nucleated cell counts came from reference gene primer amplification. Using immunoSEQ multiplex PCR, the repertoire was profiled, and TCRdb retains in-frame clones only, with some absent. From that table come the V and J calls and clone size; the DNA was used to work out D and trimming. The top ten clones hold 16% of a sample with about 120,000 clones, over 75% of them seen once.

The sequencing input was peripheral blood. This sequence was found in a woman of 80 years or more with active or convalescent COVID-19. This chain uses TRBV6-5 with TRBJ1-4, with 9 bases lining up with TRBD1. The CDR3 loop reads CASSYSGQGRKLFF. The DNA for the CDR3 is TGTGCCAGCAGTTACTCCGGACAGGGGAGAAAACTGTTTTTT.